The entry below describes one T cell receptor (beta chain). This sample was taken from a study of blood T cell repertoires in COVID-19. For the study at large: Both acute and convalescent COVID-19 samples were obtained from the United States, Italy and Spain. The cDNA or gDNA used as material had been derived from T cells, B-cell-depleted T cells, or PBMCs.

Study processing details: Reference gene primer amplification gave nucleated cell count estimates. Assay: immunoSEQ multiplex PCR; the TCRdb copy retains only in-frame clones and omits some. The V and J calls and clone size were taken over from that table, and D and trimming were inferred from the DNA. This table holds approximately 190,000 clones, around 80% found once. This CDR3 has 13 residues. Germline V gene data show CDR1 as SGHNT and CDR2 as YENEEA. The V gene lost 8 bases and the J gene lost 0 bases, with 7 bases spanning the gap. Sequenced material: peripheral blood. The TCR sequence derives from a man aged 30 to 45 with active or convalescent COVID-19. The V and J genes are TRBV11-3 and TRBJ2-2, with D hard to call. This chain's CDR3 is CASFGPNTGELFF. The CDR3, as DNA: TGTGCCAGCTTCGGTCCGAACACCGGGGAGCTGTTTTTT.